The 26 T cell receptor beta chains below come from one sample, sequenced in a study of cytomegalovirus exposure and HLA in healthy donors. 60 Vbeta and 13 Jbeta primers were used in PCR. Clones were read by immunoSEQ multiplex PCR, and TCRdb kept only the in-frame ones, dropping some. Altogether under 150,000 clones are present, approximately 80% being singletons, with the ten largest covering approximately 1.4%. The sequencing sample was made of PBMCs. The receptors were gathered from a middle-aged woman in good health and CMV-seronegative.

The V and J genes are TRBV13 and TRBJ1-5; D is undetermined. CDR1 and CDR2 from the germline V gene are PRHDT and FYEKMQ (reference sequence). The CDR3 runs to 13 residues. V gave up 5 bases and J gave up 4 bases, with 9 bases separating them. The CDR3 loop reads CASSLARNQPQHF. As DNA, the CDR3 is TGTGCCAGCAGCCTTGCTCGGAATCAGCCCCAGCATTTT.

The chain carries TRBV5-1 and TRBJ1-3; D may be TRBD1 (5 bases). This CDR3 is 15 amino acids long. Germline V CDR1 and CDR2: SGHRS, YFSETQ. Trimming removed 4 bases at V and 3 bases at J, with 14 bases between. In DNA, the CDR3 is TGCGCCAGCAGCCCGCTAGACAGTTTTGGAAACACCATATATTTT. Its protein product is CASSPLDSFGNTIYF.

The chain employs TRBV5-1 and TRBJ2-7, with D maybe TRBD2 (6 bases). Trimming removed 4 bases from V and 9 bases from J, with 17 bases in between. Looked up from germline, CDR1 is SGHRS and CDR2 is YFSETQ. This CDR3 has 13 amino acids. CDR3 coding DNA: TGCGCCAGCAGCCCGGACGGAGGGCGGGGGCAGTACTTC. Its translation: CASSPDGGRGQYF.

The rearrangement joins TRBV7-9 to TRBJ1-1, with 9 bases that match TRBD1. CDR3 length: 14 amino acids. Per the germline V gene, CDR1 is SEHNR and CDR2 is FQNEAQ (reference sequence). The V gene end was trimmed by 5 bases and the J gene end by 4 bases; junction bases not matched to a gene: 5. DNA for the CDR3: TGTGCCAGCAGCCGAAAGGACAGGGGCACTGAAGCTTTCTTT. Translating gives CASSRKDRGTEAFF. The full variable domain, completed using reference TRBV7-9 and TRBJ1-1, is DTGVSQNPRHKITKRGQNVTFRCDPISEHNRLYWYRQTLGQGPEFLTYFQNEAQLEKSRLLSDRFSAERPKGSFSTLEIQRTEQGDSAMYLCASSRKDRGTEAFFGQGTRLTVV.

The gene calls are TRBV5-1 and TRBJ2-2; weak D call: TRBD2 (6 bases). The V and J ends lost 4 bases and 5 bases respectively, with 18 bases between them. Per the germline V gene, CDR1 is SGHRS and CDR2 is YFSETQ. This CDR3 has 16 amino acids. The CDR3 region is CASSATSSLGTGELFF. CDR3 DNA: TGCGCCAGCAGCGCCACTAGCTCCCTCGGGACCGGGGAGCTGTTTTTT.

This chain's CDR3 is CASSEILADNEQFF. The DNA for the CDR3 is TGCGCCAGCAGTGAGATACTAGCAGACAATGAGCAGTTCTTC. This sequence joins TRBV10-1 and TRBJ2-1; maybe TRBD2 (6 bases). The CDR3 is 14 amino acids. V was shortened by 2 bases and J by 5 bases, with 10 bases between the two germline ends. Per the germline V gene, CDR1 is WNHNN and CDR2 is SYGVQD (reference sequence).

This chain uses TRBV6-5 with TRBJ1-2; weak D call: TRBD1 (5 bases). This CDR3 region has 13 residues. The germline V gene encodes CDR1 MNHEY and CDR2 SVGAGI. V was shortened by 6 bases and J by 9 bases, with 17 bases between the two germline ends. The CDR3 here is CASRSPQDLSYTF. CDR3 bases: TGTGCCAGCAGGTCGCCACAGGATCTTAGCTACACCTTC.

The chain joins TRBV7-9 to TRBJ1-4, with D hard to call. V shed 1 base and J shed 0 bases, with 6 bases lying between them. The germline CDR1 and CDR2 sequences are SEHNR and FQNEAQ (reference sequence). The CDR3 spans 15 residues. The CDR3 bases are TGTGCCAGCAGCTTAGACAGAGCAACTAATGAAAAACTGTTTTTT. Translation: CASSLDRATNEKLFF. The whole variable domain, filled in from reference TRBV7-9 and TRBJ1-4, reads DTGVSQNPRHKITKRGQNVTFRCDPISEHNRLYWYRQTLGQGPEFLTYFQNEAQLEKSRLLSDRFSAERPKGSFSTLEIQRTEQGDSAMYLCASSLDRATNEKLFFGSGTQLSVL.

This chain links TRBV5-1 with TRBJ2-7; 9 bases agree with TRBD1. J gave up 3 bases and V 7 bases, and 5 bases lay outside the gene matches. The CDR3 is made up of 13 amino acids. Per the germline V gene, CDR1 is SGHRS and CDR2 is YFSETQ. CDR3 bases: TGCGCCAGCTCTCGGGACAGGGTCTACGAGCAGTACTTC. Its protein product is CASSRDRVYEQYF. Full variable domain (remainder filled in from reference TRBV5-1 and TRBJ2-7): KAGVTQTPRYLIKTRGQQVTLSCSPISGHRSVSWYQQTPGQGLQFLFEYFSETQRNKGNFPGRFSGRQFSNSRSEMNVSTLELGDSALYLCASSRDRVYEQYFGPGTRLTVT.

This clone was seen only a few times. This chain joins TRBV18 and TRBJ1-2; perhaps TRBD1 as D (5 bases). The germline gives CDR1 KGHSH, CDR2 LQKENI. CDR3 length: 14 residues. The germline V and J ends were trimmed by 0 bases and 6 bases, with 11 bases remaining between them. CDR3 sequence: CASSPPGVSNGYTF. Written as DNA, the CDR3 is TGTGCCAGCTCACCACCAGGGGTGTCGAATGGCTACACCTTC.

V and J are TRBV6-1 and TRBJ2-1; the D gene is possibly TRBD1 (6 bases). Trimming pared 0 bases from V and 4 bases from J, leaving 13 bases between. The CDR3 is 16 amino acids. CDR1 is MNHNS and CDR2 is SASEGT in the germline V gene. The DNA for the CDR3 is TGTGCCAGCAGTGAAGCGCTTCGGACAGTATACAATGAGCAGTTCTTC. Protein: CASSEALRTVYNEQFF.

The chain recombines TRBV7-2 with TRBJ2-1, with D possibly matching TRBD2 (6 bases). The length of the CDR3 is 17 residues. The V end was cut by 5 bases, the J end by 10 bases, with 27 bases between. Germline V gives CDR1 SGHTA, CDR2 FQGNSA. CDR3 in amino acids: CASSPSAGRSRIGEQFF. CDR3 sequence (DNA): TGTGCCAGCAGCCCCAGTGCGGGGAGATCGCGTATTGGGGAGCAGTTCTTC.

CDR3 residues: CASSPTGYISYGYTF. CDR3 in DNA: TGTGCCAGCAGTCCTACAGGGTACATTAGCTATGGCTACACCTTC. The chain is built from TRBV6-5 and TRBJ1-2; the D gene is possibly TRBD1 (6 bases). Germline V gives CDR1 MNHEY, CDR2 SVGAGI. The CDR3 extends over 15 amino acids. V was shortened by 5 bases and J by 4 bases, with 17 bases between the two germline ends.

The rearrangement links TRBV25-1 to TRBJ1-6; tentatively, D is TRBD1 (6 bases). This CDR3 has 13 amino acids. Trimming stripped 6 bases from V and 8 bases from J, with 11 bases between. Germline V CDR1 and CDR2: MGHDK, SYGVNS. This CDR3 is CASSATGYSPLHF. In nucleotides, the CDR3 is TGTGCCAGCAGCGCGACAGGTTATTCACCCCTCCACTTT. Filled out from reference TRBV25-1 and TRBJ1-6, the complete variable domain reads EADIYQTPRYLVIGTGKKITLECSQTMGHDKMYWYQQDPGMELHLIHYSYGVNSTEKGDLSSESTVSRIRTEHFPLTLESARPSHTSQYLCASSATGYSPLHFGNGTRLTVT.

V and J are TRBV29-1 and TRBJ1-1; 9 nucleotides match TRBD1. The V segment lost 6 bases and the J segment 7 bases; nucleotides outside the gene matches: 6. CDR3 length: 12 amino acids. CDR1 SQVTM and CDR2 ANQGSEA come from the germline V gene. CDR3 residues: CSVGDRDYEAFF. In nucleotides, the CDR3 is TGCAGCGTCGGGGACAGGGATTATGAAGCTTTCTTT.

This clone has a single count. In DNA form, the CDR3 reads TGTGCCAGCAGTCGGGAATCTACCCTACGGGAAAAACTGTTTTTT. It yields the protein CASSRESTLREKLFF. The rearrangement joins TRBV7-2 to TRBJ1-4; D not certain. The CDR3 sequence is 15 residues long. The ends were cut back, 6 bases at V and 8 bases at J, with 19 bases in the middle. Germline V gives CDR1 SGHTA, CDR2 FQGNSA.

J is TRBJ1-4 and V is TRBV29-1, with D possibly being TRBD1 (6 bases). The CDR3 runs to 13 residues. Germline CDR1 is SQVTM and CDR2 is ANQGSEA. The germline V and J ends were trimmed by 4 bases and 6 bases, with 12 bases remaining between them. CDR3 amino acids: CSVGGGWDEKLFF. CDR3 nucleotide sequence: TGCAGCGTTGGGGGGGGCTGGGATGAAAAACTGTTTTTT.

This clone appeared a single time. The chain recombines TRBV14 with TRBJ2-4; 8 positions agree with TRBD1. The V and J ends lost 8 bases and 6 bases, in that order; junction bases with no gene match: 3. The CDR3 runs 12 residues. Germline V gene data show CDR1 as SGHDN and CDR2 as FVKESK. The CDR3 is CASGDRLNIQYF. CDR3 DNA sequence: TGTGCCAGCGGGGACAGGCTAAACATTCAGTACTTC.

CDR3 amino acids: CASRRDSNTEAFF. The DNA of the CDR3 is TGTGCCAGCAGAAGGGACAGCAACACTGAAGCTTTCTTT. The genes are TRBV6-4 and TRBJ1-1; 7 bases map to TRBD1. The CDR3 contains 13 residues. Germline CDR1 MRHNA, CDR2 SNTAGT. V shed 6 bases and J 2 bases; nucleotides not matched to a gene: 3.

The chain's CDR3 is CASSIGRGGRFAETQYF. In DNA form, the CDR3 reads TGTGCCAGTAGTATAGGGCGGGGGGGCCGCTTTGCGGAGACCCAGTACTTC. The chain employs TRBV19 and TRBJ2-5, with 9 bases identical to TRBD2. Germline assignment: CDR1 LNHDA and CDR2 SQIVND (reference sequence). The CDR3 consists of 17 residues. Unmatched junction bases numbered 11, after V lost 1 base and J lost 5 bases.

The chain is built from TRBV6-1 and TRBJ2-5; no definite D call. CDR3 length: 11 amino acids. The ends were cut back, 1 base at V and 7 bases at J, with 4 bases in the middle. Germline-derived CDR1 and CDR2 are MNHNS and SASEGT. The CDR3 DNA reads TGTGCCAGCAGTGAAGGCGTGACCCAGTACTTC. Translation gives CASSEGVTQYF.

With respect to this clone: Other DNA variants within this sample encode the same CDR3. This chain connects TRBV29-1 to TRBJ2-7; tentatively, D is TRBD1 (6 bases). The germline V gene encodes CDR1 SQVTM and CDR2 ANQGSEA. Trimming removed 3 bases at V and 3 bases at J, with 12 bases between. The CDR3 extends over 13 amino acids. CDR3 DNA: TGCAGCGTTGAGTTAGGGGACAACTACGAGCAGTACTTC. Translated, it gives CSVELGDNYEQYF.

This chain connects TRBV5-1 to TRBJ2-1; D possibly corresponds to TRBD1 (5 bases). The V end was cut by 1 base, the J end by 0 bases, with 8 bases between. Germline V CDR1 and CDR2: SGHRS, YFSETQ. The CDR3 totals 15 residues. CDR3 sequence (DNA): TGCGCCAGCAGCTTGACAGGAAACTCCTACAATGAGCAGTTCTTC. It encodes CASSLTGNSYNEQFF.

The CDR3 DNA reads TGTGCCAGCAGCTCGGACAGTTTAAACTATGGCTACACCTTC. Residues: CASSSDSLNYGYTF. The V gene is TRBV5-5, the J gene TRBJ1-2; D might be TRBD1 (6 bases). The V gene lost 3 bases and the J gene lost 2 bases, with 11 bases spanning the gap. The CDR3 runs 14 residues. In germline, CDR1 is SGHKS, CDR2 YYEKEE (reference sequence).

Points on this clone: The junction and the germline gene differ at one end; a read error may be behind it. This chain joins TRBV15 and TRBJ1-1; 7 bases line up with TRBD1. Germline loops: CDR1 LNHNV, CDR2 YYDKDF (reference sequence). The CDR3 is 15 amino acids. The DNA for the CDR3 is TGTGCCACCGCAGGAGGGCAGGGGGGTCCCACTGAAGCTCTCTTT. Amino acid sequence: CATAGGQGGPTEALF.

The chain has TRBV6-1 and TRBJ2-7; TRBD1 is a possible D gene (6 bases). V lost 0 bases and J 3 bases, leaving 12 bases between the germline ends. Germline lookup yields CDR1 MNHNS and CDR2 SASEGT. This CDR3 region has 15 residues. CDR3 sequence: CASSEAWDNHYEQYF. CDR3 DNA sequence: TGTGCCAGCAGTGAAGCCTGGGACAACCACTACGAGCAGTACTTC.